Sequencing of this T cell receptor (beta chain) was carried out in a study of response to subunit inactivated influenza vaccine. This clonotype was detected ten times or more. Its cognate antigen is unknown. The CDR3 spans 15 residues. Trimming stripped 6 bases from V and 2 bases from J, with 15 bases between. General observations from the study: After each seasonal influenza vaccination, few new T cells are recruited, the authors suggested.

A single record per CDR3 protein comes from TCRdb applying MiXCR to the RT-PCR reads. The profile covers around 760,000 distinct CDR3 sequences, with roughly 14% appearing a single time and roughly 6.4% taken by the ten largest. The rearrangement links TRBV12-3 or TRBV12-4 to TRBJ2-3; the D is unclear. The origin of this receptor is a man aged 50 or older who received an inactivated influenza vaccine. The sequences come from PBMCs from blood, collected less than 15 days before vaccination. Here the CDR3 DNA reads TGTGCCAGCAGCCAACAGCCAACTTCCACAGATACGCAGTATTTT. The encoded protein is CASSQQPTSTDTQYF.